Shown below are 15 T cell receptor beta chains from a single sample sequenced in a study of OX40 agonist ivuxolimab in advanced cancers. The assay was immunoSEQ multiplex PCR, and TCRdb's table has in-frame clones only and misses some. The repertoire includes about 26,000 clones, around four fifths of them detected once, and 26% sits in the top ten. This material consisted of CD4+ or CD8+ T cells sorted from blood, taken in a trial of the OX40 agonist ivuxolimab. The receptors originated from an adult with an advanced solid tumor such as melanoma, head and neck, liver or kidney cancer.

V gene TRBV5-4 combines with J gene TRBJ1-5; 9 positions match TRBD1. This CDR3 region has 14 residues. Unmatched junction bases numbered 1, after V lost 0 bases and J lost 6 bases. Germline V gives CDR1 SGHNT, CDR2 YYREEE (reference sequence). CDR3 region: CASSLGGQGQPQHF. CDR3 sequence (DNA): TGTGCCAGCAGCTTGGGGGGACAGGGTCAGCCCCAGCATTTT.

The rearrangement uses TRBV5-6 and TRBJ1-2; TRBD1 might be the D (6 bases). V was trimmed by 2 bases and J by 8 bases, leaving 16 bases between them. In germline, CDR1 is SGHDT, CDR2 YYEEEE. The CDR3 length is 14 residues. In DNA form, the CDR3 reads TGTGCCAGCAGCTTACTTCTTACAGGGAACGGCTACACCTTC. Encoded protein: CASSLLLTGNGYTF.

The chain is built from TRBV9 and TRBJ2-3; D tentatively reads TRBD1 or TRBD2 (6 bases each). This CDR3 spans 16 amino acids. Germline V gene lookup returns CDR1 SGDLS and CDR2 YYNGEE. Trimming took 0 bases from V and 2 from J, leaving 13 bases between them. CDR3 nucleotide sequence: TGTGCCAGCAGCGTAGAGCCCGGGGGCATCACAGATACGCAGTATTTT. It specifies CASSVEPGGITDTQYF.

The count of this clone is one. This rearrangement joins TRBV7-6 to TRBJ2-1; D call uncertain. From germline, CDR1 is SGHVS and CDR2 FNYEAQ. This CDR3 comprises 13 residues. Trimming took 0 bases from V and 4 from J, leaving 4 bases between them. The DNA of the CDR3 is TGTGCCAGCAGCTTAGCGGAATACAATGAGCAGTTCTTC. Translation gives CASSLAEYNEQFF.

The CDR3 DNA reads as TGCGCCAGCCCGGGGCGGGGAGGCAATGAGCAGTTCTTC. Translation gives CASPGRGGNEQFF. The rearrangement links TRBV10-2 to TRBJ2-1; D is perhaps TRBD2 (6 bases). CDR1 is WSHSY, CDR2 SAAADI, per germline. The CDR3 runs to 13 residues. V was trimmed by 8 bases and J by 6 bases, leaving 14 bases between them.

The chain carries TRBV5-6 and TRBJ1-2; D may be TRBD1 (5 bases). There are 14 residues in the CDR3. Trimming took off 4 bases at V and 2 bases at J, with 12 bases between the two ends. CDR1 is SGHDT, CDR2 YYEEEE, per germline. In DNA form, the CDR3 reads TGTGCCAGCAGCCCCGGGACTGGGAACTATGGCTACACCTTC. This gives the protein CASSPGTGNYGYTF.

In this sample, this clone turned up a few times. The V call is TRBV27, the J call TRBJ1-1; TRBD1 aligns across 7 bases. The CDR3 runs to 13 residues. J lost 11 bases, V lost 5 bases, and 11 bases had no gene match. The germline CDR1 and CDR2 sequences are MNHEY and SMNVEV (reference sequence). The CDR3 loop is CASSGRDSLGAFF. The CDR3 bases are TGTGCCAGCAGTGGCCGGGACAGTCTGGGGGCTTTCTTT.

The chain's CDR3 is CAWSGQGDEQYF. The DNA of the CDR3 is TGTGCCTGGAGCGGACAGGGAGACGAGCAGTACTTC. This chain connects TRBV30 to TRBJ2-7, with TRBD1 matching over 8 bases. J was trimmed by 5 bases and V by 3 bases; bases with no gene match: 3. Germline CDR1 and CDR2: GTSNPN and SVGIG (reference sequence). CDR3 length equals 12 residues.

This sequence joins TRBV2 and TRBJ2-7; weak D call: TRBD1 (5 bases). The germline V gene has CDR1 SNHLY and CDR2 FYNNEI. This CDR3 comprises 14 residues. The V end was cut by 8 bases, the J end by 5 bases, with 19 bases between. The DNA of the CDR3 is TGTGCCAGCGGGTCAGGGTATTTTATCAACGAGCAGTACTTC. Its translation is CASGSGYFINEQYF.

V and J are TRBV14 and TRBJ2-2; D is ambiguous. Trimming removed 2 bases from V and 5 bases from J, with 9 bases in between. The CDR3 has 14 amino acids. The germline gives CDR1 SGHDN, CDR2 FVKESK. The CDR3 sequence: CASSQNSWTGELFF. As DNA, the CDR3 is TGTGCCAGCAGCCAAAATAGTTGGACCGGGGAGCTGTTTTTT. The full variable domain, in which reference TRBV14 and TRBJ2-2 provide the parts outside the CDR3, is EAGVTQFPSHSVIEKGQTVTLRCDPISGHDNLYWYRRVMGKEIKFLLHFVKESKQDESGMPNNRFLAERTGGTYSTLKVQPAELEDSGVYFCASSQNSWTGELFFGEGSRLTVL.

V gene TRBV6-1 combines with J gene TRBJ1-4; D perhaps matches TRBD1 (5 bases). The CDR3 runs 13 residues. Deletions cut 10 bases from V and 7 bases from J, with 16 bases between. The germline V gene encodes CDR1 MNHNS and CDR2 SASEGT. This CDR3 reads CAISGLQGEKLFF. The CDR3 nucleotides are TGTGCCATTTCGGGACTCCAAGGTGAAAAACTGTTTTTT.

V is TRBV5-4 and J is TRBJ2-3; 13 bases fit TRBD2. This CDR3 is 16 amino acids long. Germline V gene data show CDR1 as SGHNT and CDR2 as YYREEE (reference sequence). V dropped 4 bases and J dropped 1; count of bases not matched to a gene: 3. The CDR3 nucleotides read TGTGCCAGCAGCGTTGGGACTAGCGGGGGCACAGATACGCAGTATTTT. Encoded protein: CASSVGTSGGTDTQYF.

The rearrangement links TRBV6-5 to TRBJ2-7, with 12 bases identical to TRBD1. Germline V gene sequence: CDR1 MNHEY, CDR2 SVGAGI. V shed 6 bases and J 7 bases; nucleotides not matched to a gene: 10. The CDR3 contains 15 residues. This CDR3 is CASRWGGQGAREQYF. The DNA of the CDR3 is TGTGCCAGCAGATGGGGGGGACAGGGGGCAAGGGAGCAGTACTTC.

The chain couples TRBV7-9 to TRBJ2-1; D may be TRBD1 or TRBD2 (5 bases each). V lost 5 bases to trimming and J lost 4 bases, with 9 bases between them. CDR3 size: 13 residues. CDR1 and CDR2 (germline): SEHNR, FQNEAQ (reference sequence). This CDR3 is CASSPGPYNEQFF. CDR3 sequence (DNA): TGTGCCAGCAGCCCGGGACCTTACAATGAGCAGTTCTTC. Supplemented by reference TRBV7-9 and TRBJ2-1, the full variable domain reads DTGVSQNPRHKITKRGQNVTFRCDPISEHNRLYWYRQTLGQGPEFLTYFQNEAQLEKSRLLSDRFSAERPKGSFSTLEIQRTEQGDSAMYLCASSPGPYNEQFFGPGTRLTVL.

CDR3 residues: CASSPNRGTYEQYF. The CDR3, as DNA: TGTGCCAGCAGCCCAAACAGGGGCACCTACGAGCAGTACTTC. The chain couples TRBV7-9 to TRBJ2-7, with TRBD1 matching over 7 bases. The CDR3 consists of 14 residues. V trimming: 5 bases; J trimming: 2 bases; junction bases outside the gene matches: 6. Germline loops: CDR1 SEHNR, CDR2 FQNEAQ (reference sequence).